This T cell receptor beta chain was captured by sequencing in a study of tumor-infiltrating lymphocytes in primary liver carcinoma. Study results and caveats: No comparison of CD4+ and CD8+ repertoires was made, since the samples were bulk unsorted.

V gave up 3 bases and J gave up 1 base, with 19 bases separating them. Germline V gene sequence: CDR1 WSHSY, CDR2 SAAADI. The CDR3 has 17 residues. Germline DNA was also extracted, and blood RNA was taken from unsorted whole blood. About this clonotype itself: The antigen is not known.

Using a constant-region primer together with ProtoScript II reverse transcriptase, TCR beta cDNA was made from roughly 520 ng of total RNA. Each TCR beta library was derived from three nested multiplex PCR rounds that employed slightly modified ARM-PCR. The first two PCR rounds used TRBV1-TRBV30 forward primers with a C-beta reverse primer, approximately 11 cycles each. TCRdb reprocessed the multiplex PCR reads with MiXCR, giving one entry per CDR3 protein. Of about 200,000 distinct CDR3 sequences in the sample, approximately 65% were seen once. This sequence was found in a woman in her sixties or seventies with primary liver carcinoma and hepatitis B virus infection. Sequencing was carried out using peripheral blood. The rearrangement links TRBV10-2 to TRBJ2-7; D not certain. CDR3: CASSDRPFRVSSYEQYF. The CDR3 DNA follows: TGCGCCAGCAGTGACCGACCCTTCCGTGTCAGTTCCTACGAGCAGTACTTC.